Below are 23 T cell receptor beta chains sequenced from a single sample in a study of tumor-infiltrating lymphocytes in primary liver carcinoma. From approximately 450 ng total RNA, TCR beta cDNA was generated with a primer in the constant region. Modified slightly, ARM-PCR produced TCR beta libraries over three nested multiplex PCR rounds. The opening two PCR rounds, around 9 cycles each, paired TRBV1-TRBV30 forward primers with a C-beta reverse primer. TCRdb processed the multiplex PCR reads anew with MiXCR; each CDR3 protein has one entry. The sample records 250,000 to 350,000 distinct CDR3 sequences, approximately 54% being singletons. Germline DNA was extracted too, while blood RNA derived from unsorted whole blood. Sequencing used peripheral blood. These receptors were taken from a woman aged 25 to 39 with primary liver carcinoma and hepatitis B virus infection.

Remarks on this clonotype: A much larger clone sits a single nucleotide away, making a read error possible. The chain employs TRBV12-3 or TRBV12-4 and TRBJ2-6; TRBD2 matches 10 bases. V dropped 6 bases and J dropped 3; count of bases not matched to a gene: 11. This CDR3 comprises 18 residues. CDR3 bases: TGTGCCAGCAGACTAGCGGGAAGGTATTTGAGTGGGGCCAACGTCCTGACTTTC. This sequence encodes CASRLAGRYLSGANVLTF.

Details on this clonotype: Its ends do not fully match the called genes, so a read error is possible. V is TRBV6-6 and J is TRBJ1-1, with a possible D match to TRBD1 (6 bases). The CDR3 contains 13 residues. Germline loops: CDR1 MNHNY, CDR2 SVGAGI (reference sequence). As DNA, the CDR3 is TGTGCCAACAGTTACTTAGGGGGCACTGAAGCTTTCTTT. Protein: CANSYLGGTEAFF.

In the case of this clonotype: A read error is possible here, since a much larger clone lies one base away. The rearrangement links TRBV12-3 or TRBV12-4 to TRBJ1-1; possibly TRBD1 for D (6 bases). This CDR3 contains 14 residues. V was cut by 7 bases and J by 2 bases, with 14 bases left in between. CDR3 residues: CASTLRGANTEAFF. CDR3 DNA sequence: TGTGCCAGCACCTTGAGGGGGGCAAACACTGAAGCTTTCTTT.

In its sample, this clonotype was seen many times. The CDR3 loop reads CASSQDGQGHYEQYF. CDR3 coding DNA: TGCGCCAGCAGCCAAGATGGACAGGGGCACTACGAGCAGTACTTC. The chain recombines TRBV4-1 with TRBJ2-7; TRBD1 matches 9 bases. Germline V gives CDR1 MGHRA, CDR2 YSYEKL. V shed 0 bases and J 3 bases; nucleotides not matched to a gene: 3. This CDR3 has 15 amino acids.

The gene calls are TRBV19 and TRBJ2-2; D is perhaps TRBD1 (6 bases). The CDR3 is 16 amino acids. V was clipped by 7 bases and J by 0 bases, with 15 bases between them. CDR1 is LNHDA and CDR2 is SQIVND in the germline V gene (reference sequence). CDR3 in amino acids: CASKARDTANTGELFF. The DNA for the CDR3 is TGTGCCAGTAAGGCTCGGGACACAGCGAACACCGGGGAGCTGTTTTTT.

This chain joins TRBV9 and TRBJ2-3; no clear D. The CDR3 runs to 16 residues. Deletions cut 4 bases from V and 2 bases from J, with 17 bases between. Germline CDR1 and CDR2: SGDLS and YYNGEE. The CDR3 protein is CASSLGITGPTDTQYF. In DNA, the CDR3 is TGTGCCAGCAGCCTGGGAATTACTGGTCCCACAGATACGCAGTATTTT.

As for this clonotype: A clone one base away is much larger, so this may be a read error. CDR3 DNA: TGTGCCAGCAGTTTATTAGCGGTTAGCACAGATACGCAGTATTTT. Residues: CASSLLAVSTDTQYF. The chain combines TRBV12-3 or TRBV12-4 with TRBJ2-3; D may be TRBD2 (6 bases). This CDR3 is 15 amino acids long. The germline V and J ends were trimmed by 2 bases and 0 bases, with 9 bases remaining between them.

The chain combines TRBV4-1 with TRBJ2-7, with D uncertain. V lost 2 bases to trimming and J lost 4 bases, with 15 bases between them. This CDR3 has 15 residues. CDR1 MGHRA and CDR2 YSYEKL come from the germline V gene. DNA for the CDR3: TGCGCCAGCAGCCAATGGCAAGGGCTCGGGTACGAGCAGTACTTC. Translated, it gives CASSQWQGLGYEQYF.

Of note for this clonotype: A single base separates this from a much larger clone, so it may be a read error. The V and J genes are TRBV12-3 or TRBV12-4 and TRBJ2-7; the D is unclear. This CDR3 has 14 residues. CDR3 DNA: TGTGCCAGCAGTTTAGTCGGGCCCTCCTACGAGCTGTACTTC. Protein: CASSLVGPSYELYF.

The CDR3 region is CSTGTGGDEQYF. The DNA for the CDR3 is TGCAGCACTGGGACAGGGGGAGACGAGCAGTACTTC. The chain combines TRBV29-1 with TRBJ2-7; 11 bases fit TRBD1. Trimming took 8 bases from V and 5 from J; bases not matched to a gene: 5. The CDR3 loop spans 12 amino acids. Germline V gene lookup returns CDR1 SQVTM and CDR2 ANQGSEA.

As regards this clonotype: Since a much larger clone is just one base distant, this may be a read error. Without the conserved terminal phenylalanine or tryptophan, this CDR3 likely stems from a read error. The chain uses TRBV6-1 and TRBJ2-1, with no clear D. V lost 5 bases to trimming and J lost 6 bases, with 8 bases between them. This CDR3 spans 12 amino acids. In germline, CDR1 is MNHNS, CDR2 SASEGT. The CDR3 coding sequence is TGTGCCAGCAGTATGGCCTCCAATGAGCAGTTCTTA. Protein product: CASSMASNEQFL.

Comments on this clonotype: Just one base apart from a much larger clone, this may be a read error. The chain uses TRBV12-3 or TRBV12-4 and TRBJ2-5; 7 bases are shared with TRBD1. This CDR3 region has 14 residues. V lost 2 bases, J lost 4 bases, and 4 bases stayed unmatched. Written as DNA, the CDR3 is TGTGCCAGCAGTTTACAGGGGGTGAGAGAGACCCAGTACTTC. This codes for CASSLQGVRETQYF.

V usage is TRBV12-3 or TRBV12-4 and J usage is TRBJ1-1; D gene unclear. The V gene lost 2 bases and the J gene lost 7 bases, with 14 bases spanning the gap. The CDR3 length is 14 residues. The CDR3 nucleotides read TGTGCCAGCAGTTTACTGGGTGTTTCGGGTGAAGCTTTCTTT. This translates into CASSLLGVSGEAFF.

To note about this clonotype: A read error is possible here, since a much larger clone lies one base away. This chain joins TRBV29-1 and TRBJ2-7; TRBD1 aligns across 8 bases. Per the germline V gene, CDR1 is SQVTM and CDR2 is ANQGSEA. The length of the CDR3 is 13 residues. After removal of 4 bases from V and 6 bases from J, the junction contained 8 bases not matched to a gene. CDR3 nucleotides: TGCAGCGTTGCATCGGACAGGGCGGTCGAGCAGTACTTC. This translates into CSVASDRAVEQYF.

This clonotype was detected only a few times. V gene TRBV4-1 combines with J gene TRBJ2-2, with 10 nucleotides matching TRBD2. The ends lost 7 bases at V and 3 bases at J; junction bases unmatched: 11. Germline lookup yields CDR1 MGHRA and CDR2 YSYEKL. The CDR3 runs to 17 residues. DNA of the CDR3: TGCGCCAGCAATGCGGGACTAGCGCCGGGGGACACCGGGGAGCTGTTTTTT. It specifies CASNAGLAPGDTGELFF.

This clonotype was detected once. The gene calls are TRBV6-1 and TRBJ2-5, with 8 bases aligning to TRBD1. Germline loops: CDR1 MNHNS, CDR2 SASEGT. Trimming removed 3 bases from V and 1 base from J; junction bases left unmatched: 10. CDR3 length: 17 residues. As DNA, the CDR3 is TGTGCCAGCAGTGACACGGCCAGGGGGCCGACCCAAGAGACCCAGTACTTC. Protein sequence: CASSDTARGPTQETQYF.

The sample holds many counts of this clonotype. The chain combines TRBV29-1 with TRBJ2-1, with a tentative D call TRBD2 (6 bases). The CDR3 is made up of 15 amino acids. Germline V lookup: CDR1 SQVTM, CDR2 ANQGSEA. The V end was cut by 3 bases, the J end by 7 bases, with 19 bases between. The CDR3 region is CSVDTSGVLWNEQFF. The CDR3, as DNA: TGCAGCGTTGACACTTCGGGAGTCTTATGGAATGAGCAGTTCTTC.

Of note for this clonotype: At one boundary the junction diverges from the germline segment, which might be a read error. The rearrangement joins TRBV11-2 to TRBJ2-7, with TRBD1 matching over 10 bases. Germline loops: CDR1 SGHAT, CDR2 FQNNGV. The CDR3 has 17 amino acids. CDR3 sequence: CASSPYTGTGVSYVQYF. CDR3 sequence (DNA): TGTGCCAGTAGCCCCTACACTGGGACAGGGGTCTCCTACGTGCAGTACTTC.

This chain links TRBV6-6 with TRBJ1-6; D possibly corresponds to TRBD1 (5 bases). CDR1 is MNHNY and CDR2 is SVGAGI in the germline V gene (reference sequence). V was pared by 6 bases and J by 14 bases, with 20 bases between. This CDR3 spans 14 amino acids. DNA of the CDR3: TGTGCCAGCAGCCCGCCCGCGGAGAAGGGGACCCTCCACTTT. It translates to CASSPPAEKGTLHF.

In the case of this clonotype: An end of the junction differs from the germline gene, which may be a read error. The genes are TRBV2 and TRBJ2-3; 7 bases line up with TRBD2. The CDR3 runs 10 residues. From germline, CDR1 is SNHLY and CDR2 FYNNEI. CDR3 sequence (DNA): TGTACCAGCGGGGCGGATACGCAGTATTTT. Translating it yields CTSGADTQYF.

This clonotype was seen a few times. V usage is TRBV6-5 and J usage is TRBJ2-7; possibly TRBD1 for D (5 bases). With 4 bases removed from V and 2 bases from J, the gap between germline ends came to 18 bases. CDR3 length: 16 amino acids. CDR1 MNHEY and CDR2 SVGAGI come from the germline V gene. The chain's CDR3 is CASSLGHIRTPYEQYF. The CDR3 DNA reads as TGTGCCAGCAGTTTAGGACACATTCGCACTCCCTACGAGCAGTACTTC.

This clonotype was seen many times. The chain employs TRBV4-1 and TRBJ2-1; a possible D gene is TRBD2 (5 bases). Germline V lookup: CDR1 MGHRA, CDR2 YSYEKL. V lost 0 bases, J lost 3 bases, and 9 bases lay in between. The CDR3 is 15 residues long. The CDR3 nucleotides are TGCGCCAGCAGCCAAGATACGGGGATCTACAATGAGCAGTTCTTC. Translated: CASSQDTGIYNEQFF.

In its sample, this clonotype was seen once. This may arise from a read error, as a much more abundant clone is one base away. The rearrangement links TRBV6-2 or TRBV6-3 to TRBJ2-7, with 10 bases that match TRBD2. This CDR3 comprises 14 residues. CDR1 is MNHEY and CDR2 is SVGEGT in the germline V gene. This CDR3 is CTSTLGLATYEQYF. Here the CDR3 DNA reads TGTACCAGCACACTGGGACTAGCGACGTACGAGCAGTACTTC.